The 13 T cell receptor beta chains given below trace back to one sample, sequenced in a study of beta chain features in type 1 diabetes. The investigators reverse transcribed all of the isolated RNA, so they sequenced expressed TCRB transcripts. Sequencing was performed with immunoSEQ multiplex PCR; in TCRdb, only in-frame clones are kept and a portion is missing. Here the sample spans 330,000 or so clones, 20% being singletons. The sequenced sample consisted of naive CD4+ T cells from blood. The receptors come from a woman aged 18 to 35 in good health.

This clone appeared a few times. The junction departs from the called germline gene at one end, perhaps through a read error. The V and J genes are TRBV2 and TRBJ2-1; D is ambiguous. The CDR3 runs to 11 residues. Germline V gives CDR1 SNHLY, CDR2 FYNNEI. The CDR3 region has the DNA TGTGCCAGCGCTAGATACAATGATCAGTTCTTC. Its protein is CASARYNDQFF.

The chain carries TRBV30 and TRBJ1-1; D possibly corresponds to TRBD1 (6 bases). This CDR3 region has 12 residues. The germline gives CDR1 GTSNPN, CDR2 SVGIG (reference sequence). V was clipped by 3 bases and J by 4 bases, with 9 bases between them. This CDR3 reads CAWRAGATEAFF. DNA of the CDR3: TGTGCCTGGAGGGCGGGGGCCACTGAAGCTTTCTTT.

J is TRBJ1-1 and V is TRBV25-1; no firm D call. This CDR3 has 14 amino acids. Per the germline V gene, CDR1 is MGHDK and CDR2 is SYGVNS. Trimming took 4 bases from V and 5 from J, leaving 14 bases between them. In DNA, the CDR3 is TGTGCCAGCAGTGGGGCCCTGGGTTGGACTGAAGCTTTCTTT. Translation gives CASSGALGWTEAFF. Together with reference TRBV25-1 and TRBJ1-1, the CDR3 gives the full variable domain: EADIYQTPRYLVIGTGKKITLECSQTMGHDKMYWYQQDPGMELHLIHYSYGVNSTEKGDLSSESTVSRIRTEHFPLTLESARPSHTSQYLCASSGALGWTEAFFGQGTRLTVV.

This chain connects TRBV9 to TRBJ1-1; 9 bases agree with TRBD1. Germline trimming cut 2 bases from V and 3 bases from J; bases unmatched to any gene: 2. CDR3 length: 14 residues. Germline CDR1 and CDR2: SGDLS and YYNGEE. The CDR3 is CASSVRTGDTEAFF. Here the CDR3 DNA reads TGTGCCAGCAGCGTGAGGACAGGGGACACTGAAGCTTTCTTT.

Here the CDR3 reads CASSPRLAGGQETQYF. DNA of the CDR3: TGTGCCAGCAGCCCCCGACTAGCGGGGGGGCAAGAGACCCAGTACTTC. The chain employs TRBV5-6 and TRBJ2-5, with 14 positions matching TRBD2. Germline V gene lookup returns CDR1 SGHDT and CDR2 YYEEEE. The CDR3 runs to 16 residues. After removal of 4 bases from V and 2 bases from J, the junction contained 4 bases not matched to a gene.

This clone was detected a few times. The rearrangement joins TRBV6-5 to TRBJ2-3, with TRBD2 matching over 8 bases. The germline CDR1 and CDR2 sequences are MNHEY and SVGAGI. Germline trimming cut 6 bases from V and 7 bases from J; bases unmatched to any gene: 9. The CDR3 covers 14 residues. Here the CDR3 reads CASRRPGLVHTQYF. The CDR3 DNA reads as TGTGCCAGCAGACGACCGGGACTAGTGCATACGCAGTATTTT.

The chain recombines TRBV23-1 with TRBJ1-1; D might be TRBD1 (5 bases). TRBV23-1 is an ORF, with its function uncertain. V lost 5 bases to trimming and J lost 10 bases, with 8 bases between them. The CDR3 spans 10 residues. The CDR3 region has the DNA TGCGCCAGCAGTAGGACACCAGCTTTCTTT. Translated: CASSRTPAFF.

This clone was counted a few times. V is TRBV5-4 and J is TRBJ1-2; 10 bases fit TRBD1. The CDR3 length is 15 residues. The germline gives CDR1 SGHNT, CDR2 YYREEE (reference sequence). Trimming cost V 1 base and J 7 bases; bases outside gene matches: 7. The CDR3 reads CASSLSRDRGGGYTF. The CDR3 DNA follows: TGTGCCAGCAGCTTGTCTCGGGACAGGGGTGGTGGCTACACCTTC. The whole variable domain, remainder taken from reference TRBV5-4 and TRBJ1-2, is ETGVTQSPTHLIKTRGQQVTLRCSSQSGHNTVSWYQQALGQGPQFIFQYYREEENGRGNFPPRFSGLQFPNYSSELNVNALELDDSALYLCASSLSRDRGGGYTFGSGTRLTVV.

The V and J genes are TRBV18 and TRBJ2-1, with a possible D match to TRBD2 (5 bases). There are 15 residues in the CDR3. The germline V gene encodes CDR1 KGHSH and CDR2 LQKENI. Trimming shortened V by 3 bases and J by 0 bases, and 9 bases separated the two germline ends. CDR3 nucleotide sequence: TGTGCCAGCTCACCGGAGAGCGGCTCCTACAATGAGCAGTTCTTC. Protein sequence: CASSPESGSYNEQFF.

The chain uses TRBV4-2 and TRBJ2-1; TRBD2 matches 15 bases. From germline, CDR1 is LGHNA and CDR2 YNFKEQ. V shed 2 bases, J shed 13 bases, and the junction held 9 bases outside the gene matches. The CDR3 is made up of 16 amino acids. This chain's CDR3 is CASSQTAGTSGGNQFF. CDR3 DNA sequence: TGTGCCAGCAGCCAAACAGCCGGGACTAGCGGGGGGAATCAGTTCTTC.

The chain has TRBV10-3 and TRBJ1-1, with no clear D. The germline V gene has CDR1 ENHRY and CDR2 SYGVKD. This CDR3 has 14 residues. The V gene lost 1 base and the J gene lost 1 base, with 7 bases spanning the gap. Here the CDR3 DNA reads TGTGCCATCAGTGAGTTTCCGGGGAACACTGAAGCTTTCTTT. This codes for CAISEFPGNTEAFF.

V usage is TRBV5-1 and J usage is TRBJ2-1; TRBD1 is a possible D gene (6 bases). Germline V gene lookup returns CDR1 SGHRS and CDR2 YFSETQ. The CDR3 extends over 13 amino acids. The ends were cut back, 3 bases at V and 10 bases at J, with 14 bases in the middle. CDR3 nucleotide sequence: TGCGCCAGCAGCTCAGCCTCCGGGACAGAGCAGTTCTTC. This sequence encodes CASSSASGTEQFF.

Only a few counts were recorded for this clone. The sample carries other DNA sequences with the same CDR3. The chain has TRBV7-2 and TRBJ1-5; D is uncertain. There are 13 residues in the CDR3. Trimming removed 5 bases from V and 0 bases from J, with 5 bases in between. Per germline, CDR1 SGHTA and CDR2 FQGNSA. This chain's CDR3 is CASSPYSNQPQHF. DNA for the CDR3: TGTGCCAGCAGCCCTTATAGCAATCAGCCCCAGCATTTT.